This entry is about one T cell receptor beta chain. The CDR3 totals 13 residues. V lost 10 bases and J lost 6; bases outside the gene matches: 8. The sample comes from a study of T cell responses to AZD1222 COVID-19 vaccine. Measured with immunoSEQ multiplex PCR; TCRdb has only the in-frame clones, and not every one. The sample records approximately 92,000 clones, nearly 90% being singletons. The chain has TRBV12-3 or TRBV12-4 and TRBJ1-5; 8 positions agree with TRBD1. The TCR was taken from an adult in good health. The sample was peripheral blood, taken on day 0 of AZD1222 vaccination. The CDR3: CATQGAQGQPQHF. Here the CDR3 DNA reads TGTGCCACCCAGGGGGCGCAGGGTCAGCCCCAGCATTTT.